This TCR beta chain was obtained from a study of control samples from healthy donors and cancer patients. Profiled with immunoSEQ multiplex PCR; TCRdb holds only in-frame clones, not every one. The table has 60,000 to 75,000 clones, approximately 89% seen once. Germline CDR1 GTSNPN, CDR2 SVGIG (reference sequence). The V and J ends lost 2 bases and 5 bases respectively, with 12 bases between them. This CDR3 spans 14 amino acids. The sample consisted of PBMCs. The chain carries TRBV30 and TRBJ1-4; no reliable D call. The receptor comes from a man aged 60-69 years with colorectal cancer. The CDR3 region is CAWSQTVKNEKLFF. The CDR3 region has the DNA TGTGCCTGGAGTCAAACAGTGAAAAATGAAAAACTGTTTTTT.